This entry lists 18 T cell receptor beta chains sequenced from one sample in a study of T cells after yellow fever vaccination (dated by TCRdb to 2018 to 2020). The treatment or condition label on this specimen signifies: live attenuated yellow fever vaccine strain. The library relied on 5' RACE. The sequencer was an Illumina HiSeq 2500. The raw public data were reprocessed by TCRdb itself: fastp quality trimming at Q25, MiXCR clonotype calling, in-frame beta chains only. Every CDR3 protein is listed once, alongside the most common genes and DNA of its rows. For this sample there are just under 600,000 distinct CDR3 sequences; approximately 13% appear just once. In total, the top ten clones hold roughly an eighth of the sample. The sequenced sample was PBMCs, obtained on the day of the yellow fever booster vaccination. These TCRs come from a man aged 25 to 40 who received the YFV17D yellow fever vaccine.

This clonotype was detected a few times. This chain joins TRBV2 and TRBJ2-7; the D gene is possibly TRBD2 (6 bases). The CDR3 covers 15 residues. Looked up from germline, CDR1 is SNHLY and CDR2 is FYNNEI. Trimming stripped 6 bases from V and 9 bases from J, with 24 bases between. CDR3 amino acids: CASSAETSSAVGQYF. The CDR3 bases are TGTGCCAGCAGCGCCGAGACTAGTTCGGCGGTGGGGCAGTACTTC. Filled out from reference TRBV2 and TRBJ2-7, the complete variable domain reads EPEVTQTPSHQVTQMGQEVILRCVPISNHLYFYWYRQILGQKVEFLVSFYNNEISEKSEIFDDQFSVERPDGSNFTLKIRSTKLEDSAMYFCASSAETSSAVGQYFGPGTRLTVT.

The chain combines TRBV4-3 with TRBJ2-7; 12 nucleotides match TRBD2. The CDR3 is made up of 17 amino acids. V lost 2 bases and J lost 9; bases outside the gene matches: 14. Germline CDR1 reads LGHNA; CDR2 reads YSLEER. The CDR3 DNA reads as TGCGCCAGCAGCCAAATGGAGTCTAGCGGGAGGGCCGGTTCGCAGTACTTC. Encoded protein: CASSQMESSGRAGSQYF.

This rearrangement joins TRBV28 to TRBJ2-3; weak D call: TRBD1 (6 bases). This CDR3 has 17 amino acids. V was pared by 0 bases and J by 2 bases, with 15 bases between. Germline CDR1 is MDHEN and CDR2 is SYDVKM. Here the CDR3 DNA reads TGTGCCAGCAGTTTATGGGCGGACAGCTCTGACACAGATACGCAGTATTTT. Encoded protein: CASSLWADSSDTDTQYF.

In this sample, this clonotype turned up a few times. The rearrangement uses TRBV4-2 and TRBJ2-2; 14 bases are shared with TRBD2. The CDR3 has 18 amino acids. From germline, CDR1 is LGHNA and CDR2 YNFKEQ. Trimming at V came to 4 bases and at J to 4 bases, leaving 8 bases not matched to a gene. This CDR3 reads CASSLPGLAGVVTGELFF. CDR3 coding DNA: TGTGCCAGCAGCCTACCGGGACTAGCGGGAGTCGTCACCGGGGAGCTGTTTTTT.

This clonotype appeared a few times. The chain has TRBV3-1 and TRBJ2-7; D possibly corresponds to TRBD2 (6 bases). The V gene lost 6 bases and the J gene lost 3 bases, with 12 bases spanning the gap. The CDR3 is 13 amino acids. CDR1 LGHDT and CDR2 YNNKEL come from the germline V gene (reference sequence). The CDR3 coding sequence is TGTGCCAGCAGGGACTACACCTACTACGAGCAGTACTTC. Translated: CASRDYTYYEQYF.

In this sample, this clonotype turned up a few times. V gene TRBV12-3 or TRBV12-4 combines with J gene TRBJ2-7; 13 bases line up with TRBD2. The trim removed 3 bases at V and 2 bases at J, leaving 7 bases unmatched. The CDR3 contains 17 residues. CDR3 sequence (DNA): TGTGCCAGCAGTTTTGGACTAGCGGGGGCCCCGACCTACGAGCAGTACTTC. Translated: CASSFGLAGAPTYEQYF.

The chain carries TRBV28 and TRBJ1-2; TRBD1 might be the D (5 bases). Germline V gene sequence: CDR1 MDHEN, CDR2 SYDVKM. Trimming pared 5 bases from V and 4 bases from J, leaving 14 bases between. The CDR3 covers 14 residues. The CDR3 loop is CASSRDGRLYGYTF. The CDR3 DNA reads as TGTGCCAGCAGTCGGGACGGGAGACTCTATGGCTACACCTTC.

This clonotype has ten or more counts. The V and J genes are TRBV5-1 and TRBJ1-2; maybe TRBD1 (5 bases). V lost 1 base and J 4 bases, leaving 11 bases between the germline ends. This CDR3 is built from 14 residues. Germline V gives CDR1 SGHRS, CDR2 YFSETQ. CDR3 nucleotides: TGCGCCAGCAGCTTGAGGAGTGGGGGCTATGGCTACACCTTC. Amino acid sequence: CASSLRSGGYGYTF.

The sample holds a few counts of this clonotype. This chain uses TRBV7-8 with TRBJ2-1; D is undetermined. CDR3 size: 15 residues. Trimming took off 5 bases at V and 8 bases at J, with 19 bases between the two ends. Germline V CDR1 and CDR2: SGHVS, FQNEAQ. This CDR3 is CASSPLAVIRDEQFF. CDR3 DNA sequence: TGTGCCAGCAGCCCCCTGGCCGTTATTAGGGATGAGCAGTTCTTC.

This clonotype was observed a handful of times. The chain couples TRBV5-6 to TRBJ1-1; D might be TRBD1 (5 bases). The V gene lost 9 bases and the J gene lost 5 bases, with 17 bases spanning the gap. The germline V gene encodes CDR1 SGHDT and CDR2 YYEEEE. The CDR3 has 13 amino acids. As DNA, the CDR3 is TGTGCCACTATAAGACAGTCCGGAACTGAAGCTTTCTTT. Its translation: CATIRQSGTEAFF.

The sample holds a few counts of this clonotype. This rearrangement joins TRBV2 to TRBJ2-7, with a tentative D call TRBD2 (6 bases). Germline loops: CDR1 SNHLY, CDR2 FYNNEI. The CDR3 sequence is 14 residues long. Trimming pared 6 bases from V and 6 bases from J, leaving 18 bases between. CDR3 sequence reads: CASSAASGVSEQYF. CDR3 bases: TGTGCCAGCAGCGCCGCCTCGGGAGTCTCCGAGCAGTACTTC. Using reference TRBV2 and TRBJ2-7 for the parts outside the CDR3, the full variable domain is EPEVTQTPSHQVTQMGQEVILRCVPISNHLYFYWYRQILGQKVEFLVSFYNNEISEKSEIFDDQFSVERPDGSNFTLKIRSTKLEDSAMYFCASSAASGVSEQYFGPGTRLTVT.

This chain connects TRBV3-1 to TRBJ2-3; D unclear. V lost 0 bases, J lost 1 base, and 8 bases lay in between. Germline CDR1 and CDR2: LGHDT and YNNKEL (reference sequence). This CDR3 spans 15 amino acids. CDR3 sequence reads: CASSQDVMGTDTQYF. The CDR3, as DNA: TGTGCCAGCAGCCAAGACGTGATGGGCACAGATACGCAGTATTTT.

The chain carries TRBV28 and TRBJ2-3, with 16 bases fitting TRBD2. V shed 3 bases and J 4 bases; nucleotides not matched to a gene: 7. This CDR3 contains 18 residues. Germline CDR1 and CDR2: MDHEN and SYDVKM. As DNA, the CDR3 is TGTGCCAGCAGTTTCCTGGGACTAGCGGGAGGGGGCTCAGATACGCAGTATTTT. Translating gives CASSFLGLAGGGSDTQYF.

In its sample, this clonotype was seen many times. V and J are TRBV6-5 and TRBJ2-1, with TRBD2 matching over 8 bases. With V trimmed by 4 bases and J by 4 bases, 6 bases remained unmatched. The CDR3 is made up of 15 amino acids. The germline gives CDR1 MNHEY, CDR2 SVGAGI. This CDR3 is CASSFSPGGYNEQFF. The CDR3 nucleotides are TGTGCCAGCAGTTTCTCTCCGGGAGGGTACAATGAGCAGTTCTTC.

V usage is TRBV12-5 and J usage is TRBJ2-2; TRBD1 matches 12 bases. The V segment lost 6 bases and the J segment 5 bases; nucleotides outside the gene matches: 7. The CDR3 consists of 16 residues. Germline loops: CDR1 LGHNT, CDR2 FRNRAP. DNA for the CDR3: TGTGCTAGTGGCATACCGGGACAGGGGGCGACCGGGGAGCTGTTTTTT. The encoded protein is CASGIPGQGATGELFF.

This clonotype turned up a few times. The V and J genes are TRBV18 and TRBJ2-5; tentative D call: TRBD2 (5 bases). From germline, CDR1 is KGHSH and CDR2 LQKENI. Trimming removed 1 base from V and 5 bases from J, with 17 bases in between. This CDR3 is built from 16 residues. CDR3 coding DNA: TGTGCCAGCTCACCACGGGCTAGCCCTTTGGAGGAGACCCAGTACTTC. This codes for CASSPRASPLEETQYF.

This sequence joins TRBV27 and TRBJ2-2; TRBD2 is a possible D gene (6 bases). V gave up 1 base and J gave up 5 bases, with 17 bases separating them. The CDR3 sequence is 17 residues long. Germline-derived CDR1 and CDR2 are MNHEY and SMNVEV (reference sequence). CDR3 DNA sequence: TGTGCCAGCAGTTTATGGTCCAGGGACTTCGGGACCGGGGAGCTGTTTTTT. It is translated as CASSLWSRDFGTGELFF.

This clonotype was counted a few times. This chain links TRBV6-5 with TRBJ2-7; 8 bases match TRBD1. Germline assignment: CDR1 MNHEY and CDR2 SVGAGI. J gave up 2 bases and V 5 bases, and 11 bases lay outside the gene matches. The length of the CDR3 is 16 residues. Here the CDR3 DNA reads TGTGCCAGCAGTATACCGGTCGGGACAGGCGCCTACGAGCAGTACTTC. It specifies CASSIPVGTGAYEQYF.